Reported below is one TCR beta chain. The data were produced by immunoSEQ multiplex PCR, yet TCRdb's version contains in-frame clones alone and is incomplete. The table includes around 100,000 clones, approximately 95% detected once. These data are taken from a study of technical replicates of blood from a handful of donors. Sequencing was performed on T cells isolated from PBMCs. This receptor was identified in a human donor in good health.

Written as DNA, the CDR3 is TGTGCCAGCAGCGTTTATGGGACAACCTACGAGCAGTACTTC. Amino acid sequence: CASSVYGTTYEQYF. This chain uses TRBV28 with TRBJ2-7; weak D call: TRBD1 (6 bases). In germline, CDR1 is MDHEN, CDR2 SYDVKM. This CDR3 has 14 amino acids. Trimming shortened V by 6 bases and J by 2 bases, and 14 bases separated the two germline ends.